The T cell receptor beta chain under discussion was sequenced for a study of control samples from healthy donors and cancer patients. Sequencing used immunoSEQ multiplex PCR; TCRdb keeps in-frame clones, though not all of them. The table records some 130,000 clones, about nine tenths of them present only once. Trimming cost V 3 bases and J 8 bases; bases outside gene matches: 3. The germline CDR1 and CDR2 sequences are SEHNR and FQNEAQ (reference sequence). This CDR3 is 13 amino acids long. Sequencing was performed on blood. The receptor comes from a young man in good health. The V call is TRBV7-9, the J call TRBJ1-4; 7 bases match TRBD1. The CDR3 DNA sequence: TGTGCCAGCAGCTTCGGGACAGCCGAAAAACTGTTTTTT. Protein product: CASSFGTAEKLFF.